This T cell receptor beta chain was found in a study of blood T cell repertoires in COVID-19. Authors' methods: The assay estimated nucleated cells by amplifying reference gene primers. The method was immunoSEQ multiplex PCR; TCRdb's version includes in-frame clones alone and lacks a portion of them. For V, J and clone size, that table is used; D and trimming come from the DNA. The sample lists about 200,000 clones, about 76% occurring once. Trimming stripped 6 bases from V and 6 bases from J, with 14 bases between. This CDR3 comprises 13 residues. This sequence was found in a woman aged 45-65 years with acute COVID-19. The chain is built from TRBV12-3 or TRBV12-4 and TRBJ1-2, with D possibly matching TRBD1 (6 bases). The sample comprised PBMCs or T cells enriched from blood (not recorded which). The CDR3 here is CASSQGQGHGYTF. The CDR3 DNA reads as TGTGCCAGCAGCCAAGGGCAGGGGCATGGCTACACCTTC.